This is a list of T cell receptor beta chains from one sample in a study of post-analysis software for immune sequencing data. A single record per CDR3 protein comes from TCRdb applying MiXCR to the PCR reads. Of about half a million distinct CDR3 sequences listed, 30% to 40% are singletons. Sequencing was performed on blood. These receptors all stem from a girl under 18 with multiple sclerosis. CDR3s include the opening cysteine and the closing phenylalanine or tryptophan. Each record gives: CDR3 protein, CDR3 DNA, clone size, V gene, D gene, J gene. A D gene is named only where the DNA matches it firmly. Rows give clone size only sometimes, using once, few, many, or a class for an expanded clone.

CASSPLSPPDTQYF | TGTGCCAGCAGTCCCCTGAGTCCACCAGATACGCAGTATTTT | few | TRBV27 | NA | TRBJ2-3
CASGTGSYNEQFF | TGTGCCAGTGGCACAGGGTCTTACAATGAGCAGTTCTTC | NA | TRBV19 | NA | TRBJ2-1
CASSQDYGRYWEQYF | TGCGCCAGCAGCCAAGATTACGGGAGGTACTGGGAGCAGTACTTC | few | TRBV4-1 | TRBD2 | TRBJ2-5
CASSTGTGGLESPLHF | TGTGCCAGCAGCACCGGGACAGGGGGACTAGAATCACCCCTCCACTTT | NA | TRBV5-6 | TRBD1 | TRBJ1-6
CASSPRRGQYEQFF | TGTGCCAGCAGTCCCCGGAGGGGGCAGTACGAGCAGTTCTTC | NA | TRBV6-2/TRBV6-3 | NA | TRBJ2-1
CASSLLEGRGGYTF | TGCGCCAGCAGCCTTCTTGAGGGACGAGGGGGCTACACCTTC | NA | TRBV5-1 | NA | TRBJ1-2
CASSYSIGGQNFPYEQYF | TGTGCCAGCAGTTACTCGATCGGGGGACAGAATTTTCCCTACGAGCAGTACTTC | few | TRBV6-5 | NA | TRBJ2-7
CASSYGQLRETQYF | TGTGCCAGCAGTTACGGTCAGCTAAGGGAGACCCAGTACTTC | NA | TRBV6-5 | NA | TRBJ2-5
CAISDVAVRGMNTEAFF | TGTGCCATCAGTGATGTTGCTGTCAGGGGGATGAACACTGAAGCTTTCTTT | NA | TRBV10-3 | TRBD1 | TRBJ1-1
CTTATEGTQPQHF | TGTACCACCGCAACGGAGGGGACTCAGCCCCAGCATTTT | NA | TRBV10-3 | NA | TRBJ1-5
CASSLDGGIGQTQYF | TGCGCCAGCAGCTTGGATGGGGGAATTGGGCAGACCCAGTACTTC | NA | TRBV5-1 | NA | TRBJ2-5
CASTGGRLAKNIQYF | TGTGCCAGCACCGGGGGACGTTTAGCCAAAAACATTCAGTACTTC | NA | TRBV9 | NA | TRBJ2-4
CASSYVSPNTGELFF | TGTGCCAGCAGTTACGTCAGCCCGAACACCGGGGAGCTGTTTTTT | few | TRBV6-2/TRBV6-3 | NA | TRBJ2-2
CASSDGTTQETQYF | TGTGCCAGCAGCGATGGGACTACTCAGGAGACCCAGTACTTC | NA | TRBV5-6 | TRBD2 | TRBJ2-5
CASSPGQNQPQHF | TGCGCCAGCAGCCCGGGACAGAATCAGCCCCAGCATTTT | few | TRBV5-1 | TRBD1 | TRBJ1-5
CASSSLPGTSSYEQYF | TGTGCCAGCAGTTCCCTCCCCGGGACGTCCTCCTACGAGCAGTACTTC | NA | TRBV6-6 | NA | TRBJ2-7
CAISVGDIVHEQYF | TGTGCCATCAGTGTAGGGGACATAGTTCACGAGCAGTACTTC | NA | TRBV10-3 | NA | TRBJ2-7
CASSWRGTNTGELFF | TGTGCCAGCAGTTGGCGGGGCACGAACACCGGGGAGCTGTTTTTT | few | TRBV6-5 | NA | TRBJ2-2
CASSELGGGSGYTF | TGCGCCAGCAGCGAACTCGGCGGGGGGAGCGGCTACACCTTC | NA | TRBV5-1 | NA | TRBJ1-2
CASANNREVNEQFF | TGCGCCAGCGCCAATAACAGGGAAGTAAATGAGCAGTTCTTC | NA | TRBV5-1 | NA | TRBJ2-1
CASRGSGSPLHF | TGTGCCAGCCGGGGGTCGGGTTCACCCCTCCACTTT | few | TRBV12-3/TRBV12-4 | NA | TRBJ1-6
CASSGARESGTDTQYF | TGTGCCAGCAGCGGCGCCAGGGAGTCTGGCACAGATACGCAGTATTTT | NA | TRBV5-4 | NA | TRBJ2-3
CASSGGAAGQAFF | TGTGCCAGCAGTGGGGGGGCGGCGGGGCAAGCTTTCTTT | NA | TRBV12-3/TRBV12-4 | NA | TRBJ1-1
CATSRWTGGTEAFF | TGTGCCACCAGCAGATGGACAGGGGGGACTGAAGCTTTCTTT | NA | TRBV15 | TRBD1 | TRBJ1-1
CSVGKSDTQYF | TGCAGCGTCGGAAAATCAGATACGCAGTATTTT | NA | TRBV29-1 | NA | TRBJ2-3
CASSLKGITSIGYTF | TGTGCCAGCAGCTTAAAGGGAATAACCTCTATAGGCTACACCTTC | NA | TRBV5-4 | NA | TRBJ1-2
CASSEAGTSGGSREQYF | TGTGCCAGCAGTGAAGCGGGGACTAGCGGGGGGTCGAGGGAGCAGTACTTC | NA | TRBV6-1 | TRBD2 | TRBJ2-7
CASSLIAKETQYF | TGTGCCAGCAGTTTAATAGCGAAGGAGACCCAGTACTTC | few | TRBV12-3/TRBV12-4 | NA | TRBJ2-5
CSARRRAGGSDTQYF | TGCAGTGCTCGTCGACGAGCGGGGGGTTCAGATACGCAGTATTTT | NA | TRBV20-1 | TRBD2 | TRBJ2-3
CASRTGDTGELFF | TGTGCCAGCAGGACAGGGGACACCGGGGAGCTGTTTTTT | NA | TRBV6-1 | TRBD1 | TRBJ2-2
CASSLDISNYGYTF | TGTGCCAGCAGCTTGGACATATCTAACTATGGCTACACCTTC | once | TRBV7-9 | NA | TRBJ1-2
CSAAGTGVLTDTQYF | TGCAGTGCTGCCGGGACAGGGGTCCTCACAGATACGCAGTATTTT | NA | TRBV20-1 | TRBD1 | TRBJ2-3
CASSPALGAGTEAFF | TGTGCCAGCAGTCCCGCCCTAGGGGCAGGCACTGAAGCTTTCTTT | NA | TRBV27 | NA | TRBJ1-1
CASSDDVNEQFF | TGTGCCAGCAGTGACGATGTCAATGAGCAGTTCTTC | few | TRBV2 | NA | TRBJ2-1
CASSLDTGIYGYTF | TGCGCCAGCAGCTTGGATACAGGGATCTATGGCTACACCTTC | NA | TRBV5-1 | NA | TRBJ1-2